A selection of T cell receptor beta chains follows, all from one sample in a study of shared clonotypes between healthy human individuals. Only in-frame clones appear in the TCRdb table, and some are missing; sequencing was by immunoSEQ multiplex PCR. This table holds hundreds of thousands of clones, approximately 74% found once. The sequenced sample consisted of memory CD4+ T cells sorted from blood. The origin of the receptors is a woman aged 25 to 45 in good health. The conserved cysteine and the conserved F or W are not part of the CDR3 here.

>TRBV29-1
SVEGLAGGEQY
>TRBV11-3
ASSLGQASYEQY
>TRBV5-6
ASSGGRKTDTQY
>TRBV12-5
ASGLVLGQEPREQF
>TRBV9
AISPRTSGSFFNEQY
>TRBV30
AWSVPGGGNTEAF
>TRBV5-6
ASSLDRGVTYNSPLH
>TRBV25-1
ASSGVNNEKLF
>TRBV19
ASSLSGTGPETQY
>TRBV30
AWDGQKFNEQF
>TRBV11-1
ASSPRMLGHEKLF
>TRBV7-8
ASSPREATEAF
>TRBV6-1
ASSEMDRVFEAF